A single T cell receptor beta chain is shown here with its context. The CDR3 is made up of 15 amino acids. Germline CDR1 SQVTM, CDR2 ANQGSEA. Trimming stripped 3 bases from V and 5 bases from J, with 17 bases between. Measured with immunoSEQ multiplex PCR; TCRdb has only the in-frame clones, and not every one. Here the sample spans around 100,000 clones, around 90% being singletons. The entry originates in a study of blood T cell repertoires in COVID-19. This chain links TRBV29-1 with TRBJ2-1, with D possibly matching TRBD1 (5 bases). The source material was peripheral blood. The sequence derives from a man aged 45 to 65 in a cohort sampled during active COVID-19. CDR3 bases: TGCAGCGTTGATAATAGCCAGGGCAACGACAATGAGCAGTTCTTC. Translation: CSVDNSQGNDNEQFF.